What follows are 8 T cell receptor beta chains derived from one specimen sequenced in a study of T cells after yellow fever vaccination. TCRdb passed the 5' RACE reads through MiXCR, listing each CDR3 protein once. The sample gives around 530,000 distinct CDR3 sequences, about a sixth of which show up once; approximately 15% is in the top ten. The sequencing here drew on PBMCs, taken 4 to 6 days after the first yellow fever vaccination. These receptor sequences come from a man younger than 35 who received the YFV17D yellow fever vaccine.

The chain carries TRBV4-3 and TRBJ1-2; unclear D gene. V lost 2 bases, J lost 5 bases, and 15 bases lay in between. The germline V gene encodes CDR1 LGHNA and CDR2 YSLEER. There are 15 residues in the CDR3. CDR3 bases: TGCGCCAGCAGCCAATCGACGCAGCCTTCGTATGGCTACACCTTC. This sequence encodes CASSQSTQPSYGYTF.

The chain carries TRBV30 and TRBJ1-1; 11 positions agree with TRBD1. With V trimmed by 3 bases and J by 11 bases, 5 bases remained unmatched. The CDR3 contains 12 residues. CDR1 GTSNPN and CDR2 SVGIG come from the germline V gene (reference sequence). CDR3 in DNA: TGTGCCTGGAGGGGGACAGGGGGACGGGCTTTCTTT. This gives the protein CAWRGTGGRAFF.

The V and J genes are TRBV7-9 and TRBJ2-7, with 12 positions matching TRBD2. V shed 10 bases and J 5 bases; nucleotides not matched to a gene: 6. CDR3 length equals 13 residues. Germline loops: CDR1 SEHNR, CDR2 FQNEAQ (reference sequence). CDR3 protein: CAIASGGAHEQYF. The CDR3 DNA is TGTGCCATCGCTAGCGGGGGGGCCCACGAGCAGTACTTC.

V gene TRBV5-1 combines with J gene TRBJ1-3, with TRBD1 identical over 9 bases. Germline V gives CDR1 SGHRS, CDR2 YFSETQ. V shed 2 bases, J shed 3 bases, and the junction held 9 bases outside the gene matches. This CDR3 spans 17 amino acids. The CDR3 is CASSFTGGLASGNTIYF. The CDR3 DNA is TGCGCCAGCAGCTTTACAGGGGGCCTCGCGAGTGGAAACACCATATATTTT.

The CDR3 is CASARPLGEAFF. CDR3 bases: TGTGCTAGTGCTCGCCCGTTGGGGGAAGCTTTCTTT. The V gene is TRBV12-5, the J gene TRBJ1-1, with no clear D. V was cut by 7 bases and J by 8 bases, with 14 bases left in between. CDR1 LGHNT and CDR2 FRNRAP come from the germline V gene. The CDR3 extends over 12 amino acids.

This rearrangement joins TRBV7-9 to TRBJ1-2; D perhaps matches TRBD1 (6 bases). Germline V gene lookup returns CDR1 SEHNR and CDR2 FQNEAQ (reference sequence). The CDR3 is 15 amino acids. Trimming took off 5 bases at V and 4 bases at J, with 17 bases between the two ends. The CDR3: CASSNTGGLSYGYTF. The CDR3 nucleotides read TGTGCCAGCAGCAACACCGGGGGGCTTAGCTATGGCTACACCTTC. Together with reference TRBV7-9 and TRBJ1-2, the CDR3 gives the full variable domain: DTGVSQNPRHKITKRGQNVTFRCDPISEHNRLYWYRQTLGQGPEFLTYFQNEAQLEKSRLLSDRFSAERPKGSFSTLEIQRTEQGDSAMYLCASSNTGGLSYGYTFGSGTRLTVV.

In its sample, this clonotype was seen many times. The rearrangement joins TRBV29-1 to TRBJ2-7; D remains unclear. This CDR3 has 13 residues. The germline V gene has CDR1 SQVTM and CDR2 ANQGSEA. CDR3 loop: CSASYRDFDEQYF. DNA for the CDR3: TGCAGTGCCTCCTACAGAGACTTCGACGAGCAGTACTTC.

The table lists this clonotype with a few counts. The V and J genes are TRBV6-5 and TRBJ2-6; 9 bases map to TRBD1. The CDR3 length is 18 residues. V was pared by 0 bases and J by 0 bases, with 3 bases of the junction left unmatched. Germline loops: CDR1 MNHEY, CDR2 SVGAGI. Here the CDR3 reads CASSYSGTGPSGANVLTF. The CDR3 DNA reads TGTGCCAGCAGTTACTCGGGGACAGGGCCCTCTGGGGCCAACGTCCTGACTTTC.